Here is one T cell receptor (beta chain) with its context. Antigen specificity is unknown. The record originates from a study of T cells after yellow fever vaccination. The V and J ends lost 5 bases and 2 bases, in that order; junction bases with no gene match: 4. The CDR3 runs 15 residues. Germline loops: CDR1 SEHNR, CDR2 FQNEAQ (reference sequence). One entry per CDR3 protein results from TCRdb running MiXCR on the 5' RACE reads. The data show roughly 330,000 distinct CDR3 sequences, roughly 7% seen once. General observations from the study: Weaker overall was a secondary response that nonetheless peaked faster, on day 5 versus 15. Booster sampling recovered most clones from primary vaccination (approximately 97% CD4, just over 85% CD8).

The origin of this receptor is a man aged 18 to 29 who received the YFV17D yellow fever vaccine. The genes are TRBV7-9 and TRBJ1-3; 9 nucleotides line up with TRBD1. The specimen comprised PBMCs, sampled around 45 days after the first yellow fever vaccination. The CDR3 loop reads CASSATGGPGNTIYF. The CDR3 nucleotides are TGTGCCAGCAGCGCGACAGGGGGACCTGGAAACACCATATATTTT.